The rows below give T cell receptor beta chains drawn from one sample of a study of chemoradiotherapy in HPV16-positive cancers. The data were produced by immunoSEQ multiplex PCR, yet TCRdb's version contains in-frame clones alone and is incomplete. The repertoire holds 7,700 or so clones, with 55% to 70% as singletons. Collection took place from a patient who underwent chemoradiotherapy. The receptors shown here come from a human donor with HPV-associated anogenital cancer. Both conserved end residues are trimmed from each CDR3. D genes are given only for firm matches.

V gene: TRBV7-2; D gene: .; CDR3 protein: ASSPQEHSNQPQH
V gene: TRBV4-3; D gene: .; CDR3 protein: ASSQAGTEGQPQH
V gene: TRBV30; D gene: .; CDR3 protein: AGVLGLINGNEQF
V gene: TRBV7-9; D gene: TRBD1; CDR3 protein: ASSLDDVGQQLNEQF
V gene: TRBV30; D gene: TRBD1; CDR3 protein: AWNLGSGTGGYETQY
V gene: TRBV29-1; D gene: TRBD2; CDR3 protein: SALAGGRTDTQY
V gene: TRBV28; D gene: TRBD2; CDR3 protein: ASSLGSGSPIGYEQY
V gene: TRBV4-3; D gene: .; CDR3 protein: ASSQVRETGNTIY
V gene: TRBV29-1; D gene: .; CDR3 protein: SVQEGGRTEAF
V gene: TRBV7-9; D gene: TRBD1; CDR3 protein: ASSTTGYYGYT
V gene: TRBV7-2; D gene: .; CDR3 protein: ASSRTGTLGETQY
V gene: TRBV19; D gene: TRBD1; CDR3 protein: ASSITRGQGWADTGELF
V gene: TRBV6-1; D gene: .; CDR3 protein: ASSGEGAGAF
V gene: TRBV7-2; D gene: TRBD2; CDR3 protein: ASSSLKRGGGETQY
V gene: TRBV27; D gene: .; CDR3 protein: ASSFRQSNQPQH
V gene: TRBV4-3; D gene: .; CDR3 protein: ASSARPGDQPQH
V gene: TRBV5-5; D gene: TRBD2; CDR3 protein: ASSLVFQRGVKTQY
V gene: TRBV27; D gene: .; CDR3 protein: ASRRTLSGLNTDTQY
V gene: TRBV19; D gene: TRBD1; CDR3 protein: ASSAGQTIYGYT
V gene: TRBV5-1; D gene: TRBD1; CDR3 protein: ASRAGGSNEKLF
V gene: TRBV5-4; D gene: .; CDR3 protein: ASSLPTGPQETQY
V gene: TRBV9; D gene: .; CDR3 protein: ASSTDMNTEAF
V gene: TRBV6-5; D gene: TRBD2; CDR3 protein: ASMSASGSYNEQF
V gene: TRBV5-1; D gene: TRBD2; CDR3 protein: ASSLRLAGTSNTGELF
V gene: TRBV7-9; D gene: TRBD1; CDR3 protein: ASSPNRQGVYGYT
V gene: TRBV5-6; D gene: TRBD1; CDR3 protein: ASSLRTGMVGELF
V gene: TRBV11-2; D gene: .; CDR3 protein: ASSPPLGQSINNEQF
V gene: TRBV11-2; D gene: TRBD1; CDR3 protein: ASSRARQGGAF
V gene: TRBV9; D gene: .; CDR3 protein: ASSVGGGPRTEAF
V gene: TRBV28; D gene: TRBD1; CDR3 protein: ASRDRGMKLGEAF
V gene: TRBV7-2; D gene: TRBD1; CDR3 protein: ASSFRQGARNEQF
V gene: TRBV29-1; D gene: .; CDR3 protein: SVTSGTPYTQY
V gene: TRBV9; D gene: TRBD2; CDR3 protein: ASSVEGLGLAVGNEQF
V gene: TRBV4-3; D gene: .; CDR3 protein: ASRDIKQGFYGYT
V gene: TRBV30; D gene: .; CDR3 protein: AWRARSTDTQY
V gene: TRBV27; D gene: TRBD2; CDR3 protein: ASSFRGLAYPTDTQY
V gene: TRBV5-6; D gene: .; CDR3 protein: ASSLGLQGWVTQH
V gene: TRBV7-2; D gene: .; CDR3 protein: ASSLGRNTIY
V gene: TRBV4-1; D gene: .; CDR3 protein: ASSQDPDPDNEQF
V gene: TRBV5-1; D gene: .; CDR3 protein: ASSFRQGGNTEAF
V gene: TRBV6-5; D gene: TRBD2; CDR3 protein: ASSYSSSGGDGELF
V gene: TRBV18; D gene: .; CDR3 protein: ASSPRGNYGYT
V gene: TRBV30; D gene: .; CDR3 protein: AWSVRRHNSPLH
V gene: TRBV11-3; D gene: .; CDR3 protein: ASSLVATGLTDTQY
V gene: TRBV19; D gene: TRBD2; CDR3 protein: ASSPRVAGGAEQF
V gene: TRBV6-1; D gene: TRBD2; CDR3 protein: ASSDVSSGGTDTQY
V gene: TRBV28; D gene: .; CDR3 protein: ASSSLRGNYGYT
V gene: TRBV4-3; D gene: .; CDR3 protein: ASSLRTGNTEAF
V gene: TRBV6-1; D gene: .; CDR3 protein: ASSRPGLEKLF
V gene: TRBV2; D gene: .; CDR3 protein: ASSILRYGYT
V gene: TRBV27; D gene: TRBD1; CDR3 protein: ASSPIRQGRFTEAF
V gene: TRBV10-3; D gene: .; CDR3 protein: AISRNMNTEAF
V gene: TRBV19; D gene: .; CDR3 protein: ASSPGRTQPQH
V gene: TRBV2; D gene: .; CDR3 protein: ASSDGEGQLGTQY